This TCR beta chain is drawn from a study of control samples from healthy donors and cancer patients. J gave up 5 bases and V 1 base, and 4 bases lay outside the gene matches. The germline CDR1 and CDR2 sequences are LGHDT and YNNKEL (reference sequence). The CDR3 is 16 residues long. Data came from immunoSEQ multiplex PCR; TCRdb stores just in-frame clones and leaves some out. This table holds about 89,000 clones, 85% found once. The clonotype was recovered from a woman between 40 and 50 years old in good health. The V gene is TRBV3-1 (or the pseudogene TRBV3-2), the J gene TRBJ2-3; 12 bases line up with TRBD2. The sequenced material came from blood. CDR3 sequence: CASSQGTSGAGDTQYF. CDR3 nucleotides: TGTGCCAGCAGCCAAGGGACTAGCGGGGCCGGAGATACGCAGTATTTT.